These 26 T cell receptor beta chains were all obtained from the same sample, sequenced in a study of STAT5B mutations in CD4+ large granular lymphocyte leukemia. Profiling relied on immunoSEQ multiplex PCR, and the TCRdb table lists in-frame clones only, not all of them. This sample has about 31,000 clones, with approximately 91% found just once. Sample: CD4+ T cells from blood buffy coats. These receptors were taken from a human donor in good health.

The DNA for the CDR3 is TGTGCCAGTAGCCACCCACCCCGTGAGCAGTTCTTC. Translating it yields CASSHPPREQFF. The chain joins TRBV19 to TRBJ2-1, with D unresolved. The CDR3 totals 12 residues. The V end was cut by 6 bases, the J end by 9 bases, with 12 bases between. Germline V lookup: CDR1 LNHDA, CDR2 SQIVND (reference sequence).

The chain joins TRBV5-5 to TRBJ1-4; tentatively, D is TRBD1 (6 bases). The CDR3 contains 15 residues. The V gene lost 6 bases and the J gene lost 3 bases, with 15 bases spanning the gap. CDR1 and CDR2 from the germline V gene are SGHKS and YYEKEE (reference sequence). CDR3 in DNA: TGTGCCAGCACCTCGCGGGGGGCGCCTAATGAAAAACTGTTTTTT. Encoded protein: CASTSRGAPNEKLFF.

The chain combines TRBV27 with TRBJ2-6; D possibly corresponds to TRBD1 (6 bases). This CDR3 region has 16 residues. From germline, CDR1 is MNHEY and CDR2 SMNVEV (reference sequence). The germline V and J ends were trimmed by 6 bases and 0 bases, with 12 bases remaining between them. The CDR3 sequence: CASSAGAFSGANVLTF. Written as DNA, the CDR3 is TGTGCCAGCAGCGCAGGGGCCTTCTCTGGGGCCAACGTCCTGACTTTC.

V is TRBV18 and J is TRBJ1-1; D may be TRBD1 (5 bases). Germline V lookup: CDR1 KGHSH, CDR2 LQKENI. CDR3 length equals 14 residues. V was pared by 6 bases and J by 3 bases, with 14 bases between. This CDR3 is CASSTAPGDTEAFF. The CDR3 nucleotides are TGTGCCAGCTCCACCGCCCCGGGGGACACTGAAGCTTTCTTT. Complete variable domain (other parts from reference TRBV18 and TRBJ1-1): NAGVMQNPRHLVRRRGQEARLRCSPMKGHSHVYWYRQLPEEGLKFMVYLQKENIIDESGMPKERFSAEFPKEGPSILRIQQVVRGDSAAYFCASSTAPGDTEAFFGQGTRLTVV.

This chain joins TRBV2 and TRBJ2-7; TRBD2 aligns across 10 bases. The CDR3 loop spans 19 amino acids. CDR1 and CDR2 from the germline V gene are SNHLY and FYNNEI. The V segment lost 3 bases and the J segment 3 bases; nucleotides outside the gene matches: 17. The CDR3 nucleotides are TGTGCCAGCAGTGAGGACATACCGGGACTAGCGTTATTTGACTACGAGCAGTACTTC. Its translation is CASSEDIPGLALFDYEQYF.

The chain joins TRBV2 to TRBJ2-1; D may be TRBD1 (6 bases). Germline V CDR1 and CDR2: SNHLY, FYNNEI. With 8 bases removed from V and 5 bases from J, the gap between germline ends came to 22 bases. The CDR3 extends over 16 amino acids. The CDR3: CASSHHREQWDNEQFF. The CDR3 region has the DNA TGTGCCAGCTCCCACCACAGGGAACAGTGGGACAATGAGCAGTTCTTC. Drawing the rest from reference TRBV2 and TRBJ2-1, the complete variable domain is EPEVTQTPSHQVTQMGQEVILRCVPISNHLYFYWYRQILGQKVEFLVSFYNNEISEKSEIFDDQFSVERPDGSNFTLKIRSTKLEDSAMYFCASSHHREQWDNEQFFGPGTRLTVL.

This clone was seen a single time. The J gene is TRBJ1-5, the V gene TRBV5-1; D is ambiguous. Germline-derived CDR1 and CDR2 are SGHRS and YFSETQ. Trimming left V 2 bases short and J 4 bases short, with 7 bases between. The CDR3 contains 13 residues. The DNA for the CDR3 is TGCGCCAGCAGCTTAGGGAAGAATCAGCCCCAGCATTTT. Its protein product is CASSLGKNQPQHF.

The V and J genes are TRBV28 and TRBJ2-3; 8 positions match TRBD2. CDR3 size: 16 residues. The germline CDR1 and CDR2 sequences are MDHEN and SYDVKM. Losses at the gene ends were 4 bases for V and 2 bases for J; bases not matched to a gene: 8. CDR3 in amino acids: CASSSHPSGFTDTQYF. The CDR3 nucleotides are TGTGCCAGCAGTTCCCATCCTAGCGGGTTCACAGATACGCAGTATTTT.

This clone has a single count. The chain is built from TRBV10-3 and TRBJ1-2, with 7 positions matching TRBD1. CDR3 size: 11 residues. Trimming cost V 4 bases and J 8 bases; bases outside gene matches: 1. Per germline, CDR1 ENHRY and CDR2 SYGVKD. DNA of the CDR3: TGTGCCATCAGTGGGGGACAGGGCTACACCTTC. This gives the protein CAISGGQGYTF.

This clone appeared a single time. Here the CDR3 reads CASTPGLAVPGLNTGELFF. The CDR3, as DNA: TGTGCCAGCACCCCGGGACTAGCGGTTCCCGGCCTGAACACCGGGGAGCTGTTTTTT. V usage is TRBV14 and J usage is TRBJ2-2; 11 nucleotides align to TRBD2. This CDR3 has 19 residues. V lost 7 bases to trimming and J lost 1 base; unmatched junction nucleotides: 14. Germline V CDR1 and CDR2: SGHDN, FVKESK.

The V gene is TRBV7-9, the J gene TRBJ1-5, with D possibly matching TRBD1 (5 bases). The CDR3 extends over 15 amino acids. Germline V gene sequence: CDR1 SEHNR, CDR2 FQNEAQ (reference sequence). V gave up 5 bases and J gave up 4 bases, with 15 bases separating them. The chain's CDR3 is CASSREGRPNQPQHF. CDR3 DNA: TGTGCCAGCAGCAGAGAGGGACGGCCGAATCAGCCCCAGCATTTT.

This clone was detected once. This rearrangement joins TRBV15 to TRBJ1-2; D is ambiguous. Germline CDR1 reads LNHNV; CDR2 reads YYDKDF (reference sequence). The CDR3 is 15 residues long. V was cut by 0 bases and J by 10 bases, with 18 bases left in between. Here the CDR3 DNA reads TGTGCCACCAGCAGAGATCTCGTAGGCCTAAATGCCTACACCTTC. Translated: CATSRDLVGLNAYTF.

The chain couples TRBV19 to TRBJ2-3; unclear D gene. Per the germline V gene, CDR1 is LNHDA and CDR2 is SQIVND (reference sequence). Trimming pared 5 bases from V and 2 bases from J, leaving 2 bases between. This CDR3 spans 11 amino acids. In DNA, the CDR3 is TGTGCCAGTAGTGTCACAGATACGCAGTATTTT. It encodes CASSVTDTQYF.

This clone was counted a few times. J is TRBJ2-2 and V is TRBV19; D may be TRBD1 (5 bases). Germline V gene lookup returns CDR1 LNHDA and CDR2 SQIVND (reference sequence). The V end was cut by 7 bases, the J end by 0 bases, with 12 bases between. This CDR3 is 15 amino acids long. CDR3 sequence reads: CASTLDSANTGELFF. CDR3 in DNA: TGTGCCAGTACCCTCGACAGTGCGAACACCGGGGAGCTGTTTTTT.

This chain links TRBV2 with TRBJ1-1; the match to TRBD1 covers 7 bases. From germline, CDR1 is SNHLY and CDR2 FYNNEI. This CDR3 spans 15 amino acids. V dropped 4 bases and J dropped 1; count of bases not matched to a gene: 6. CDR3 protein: CASSGTGQENTEAFF. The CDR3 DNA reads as TGTGCCAGCAGTGGGACAGGCCAAGAGAACACTGAAGCTTTCTTT.

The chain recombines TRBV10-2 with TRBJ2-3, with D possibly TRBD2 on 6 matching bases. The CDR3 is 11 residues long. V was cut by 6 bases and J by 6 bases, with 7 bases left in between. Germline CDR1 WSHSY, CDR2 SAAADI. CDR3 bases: TGCGCCAGCAGGGCGGGGGATACGCAGTATTTT. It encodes CASRAGDTQYF.

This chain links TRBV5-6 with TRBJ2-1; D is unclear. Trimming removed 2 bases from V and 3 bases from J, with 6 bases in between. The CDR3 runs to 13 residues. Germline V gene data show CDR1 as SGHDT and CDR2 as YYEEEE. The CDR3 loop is CASSFGVYNEQFF. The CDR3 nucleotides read TGTGCCAGCAGCTTCGGAGTCTACAATGAGCAGTTCTTC.

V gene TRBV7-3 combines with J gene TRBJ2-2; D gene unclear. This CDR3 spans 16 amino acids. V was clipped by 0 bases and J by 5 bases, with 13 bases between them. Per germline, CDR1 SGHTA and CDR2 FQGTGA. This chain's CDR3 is CASSLTGPVVTGELFF. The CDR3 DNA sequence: TGTGCCAGCAGCTTAACAGGCCCGGTTGTAACCGGGGAGCTGTTTTTT.

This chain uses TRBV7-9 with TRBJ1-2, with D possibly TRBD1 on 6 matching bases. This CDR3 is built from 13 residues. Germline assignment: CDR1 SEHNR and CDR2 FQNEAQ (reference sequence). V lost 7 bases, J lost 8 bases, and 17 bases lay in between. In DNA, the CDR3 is TGTGCCAGCACCTACCTGGGGACACCCGGCTACACCTTC. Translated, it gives CASTYLGTPGYTF.

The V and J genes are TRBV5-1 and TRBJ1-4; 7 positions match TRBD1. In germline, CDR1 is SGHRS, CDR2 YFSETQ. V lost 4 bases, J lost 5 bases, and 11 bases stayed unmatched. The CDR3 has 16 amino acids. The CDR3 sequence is CASSLVGQPENEKLFF. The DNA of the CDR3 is TGCGCCAGCAGCCTTGTGGGACAGCCAGAGAATGAAAAACTGTTTTTT.

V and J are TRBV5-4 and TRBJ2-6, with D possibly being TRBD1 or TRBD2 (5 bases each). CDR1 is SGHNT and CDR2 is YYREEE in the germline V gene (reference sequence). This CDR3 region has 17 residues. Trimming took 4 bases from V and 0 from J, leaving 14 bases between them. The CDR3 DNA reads TGTGCCAGCAGCCCGGGACCCCTGAGCTCTGGGGCCAACGTCCTGACTTTC. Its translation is CASSPGPLSSGANVLTF.

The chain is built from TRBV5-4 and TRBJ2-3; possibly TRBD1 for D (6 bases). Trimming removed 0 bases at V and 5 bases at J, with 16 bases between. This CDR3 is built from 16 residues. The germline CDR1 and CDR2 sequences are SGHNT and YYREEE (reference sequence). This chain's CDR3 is CASSLEAGAIQDTQYF. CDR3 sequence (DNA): TGTGCCAGCAGCTTGGAGGCAGGGGCGATACAAGATACGCAGTATTTT.

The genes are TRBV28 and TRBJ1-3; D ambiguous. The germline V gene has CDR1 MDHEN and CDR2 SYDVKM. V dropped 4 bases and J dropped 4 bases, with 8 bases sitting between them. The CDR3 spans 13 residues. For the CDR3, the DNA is TGTGCCAGCAGTTGGGTGGAAGGAAACACCATATATTTT. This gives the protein CASSWVEGNTIYF. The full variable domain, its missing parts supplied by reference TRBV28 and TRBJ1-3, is DVKVTQSSRYLVKRTGEKVFLECVQDMDHENMFWYRQDPGLGLRLIYFSYDVKMKEKGDIPEGYSVSREKKERFSLILESASTNQTSMYLCASSWVEGNTIYFGEGSWLTVV.

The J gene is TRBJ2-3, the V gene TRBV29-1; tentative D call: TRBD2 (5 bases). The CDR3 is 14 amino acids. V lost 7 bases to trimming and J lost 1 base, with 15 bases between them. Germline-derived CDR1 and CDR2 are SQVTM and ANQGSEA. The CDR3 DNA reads TGCAGCGCGGACTCCGGGCCGCGCACAGATACGCAGTATTTT. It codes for CSADSGPRTDTQYF.

The CDR3 region has the DNA TGTGCCAGCAGCAATTCCCCCTGGACAGTCTCCTACGAGCAGTACTTC. Its translation is CASSNSPWTVSYEQYF. The rearrangement uses TRBV13 and TRBJ2-7; perhaps TRBD1 as D (6 bases). The CDR3 is made up of 16 amino acids. Trimming shortened V by 5 bases and J by 0 bases, and 17 bases separated the two germline ends. Germline V gives CDR1 PRHDT, CDR2 FYEKMQ (reference sequence). The full variable domain, with the rest looked up from reference TRBV13 and TRBJ2-7, is AAGVIQSPRHLIKEKRETATLKCYPIPRHDTVYWYQQGPGQDPQFLISFYEKMQSDKGSIPDRFSAQQFSDYHSELNMSSLELGDSALYFCASSNSPWTVSYEQYFGPGTRLTVT.

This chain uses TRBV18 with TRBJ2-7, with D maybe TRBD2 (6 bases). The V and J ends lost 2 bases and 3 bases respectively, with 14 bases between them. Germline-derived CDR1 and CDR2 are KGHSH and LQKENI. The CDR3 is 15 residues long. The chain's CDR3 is CASSPASATFYEQYF. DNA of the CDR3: TGTGCCAGCTCACCAGCTAGCGCCACATTCTACGAGCAGTACTTC.